These 2 T cell receptor beta chains originate from one sample sequenced in a study of shared clonotypes between healthy human individuals. TCRdb's copy holds only in-frame clones and misses some; the assay was immunoSEQ multiplex PCR. Of hundreds of thousands of clones in the sample, more than 70% were seen once. The sequenced sample was memory CD4+ T cells sorted from blood. Stated subset: CD45RA-negative fraction. The receptors derive from a woman in her twenties or thirties in good health.

The chain joins TRBV11-2 to TRBJ2-7, with 9 positions matching TRBD2. The CDR3 spans 14 residues. Unmatched junction bases numbered 5, after V lost 5 bases and J lost 3 bases. CDR1 is SGHAT and CDR2 is FQNNGV in the germline V gene. Here the CDR3 DNA reads TGTGCCAGCAGCCAGACTAGCGGACGCTACGAGCAGTACTTC. Protein sequence: CASSQTSGRYEQYF. The variable domain in full, with the rest retrieved from reference TRBV11-2 and TRBJ2-7, is EAGVAQSPRYKIIEKRQSVAFWCNPISGHATLYWYQQILGQGPKLLIQFQNNGVVDDSQLPKDRFSAERLKGVDSTLKIQPAKLEDSAVYLCASSQTSGRYEQYFGPGTRLTVT.

This clone came up once. V usage is TRBV5-1 and J usage is TRBJ2-1, with D maybe TRBD1 (6 bases). The V and J ends lost 2 bases and 7 bases respectively, with 16 bases between them. Germline-derived CDR1 and CDR2 are SGHRS and YFSETQ. The CDR3 extends over 15 amino acids. DNA of the CDR3: TGCGCCAGCAGCTTCCGGGGCGAGAGGGGGAATGAGCAGTTCTTC. As protein: CASSFRGERGNEQFF.